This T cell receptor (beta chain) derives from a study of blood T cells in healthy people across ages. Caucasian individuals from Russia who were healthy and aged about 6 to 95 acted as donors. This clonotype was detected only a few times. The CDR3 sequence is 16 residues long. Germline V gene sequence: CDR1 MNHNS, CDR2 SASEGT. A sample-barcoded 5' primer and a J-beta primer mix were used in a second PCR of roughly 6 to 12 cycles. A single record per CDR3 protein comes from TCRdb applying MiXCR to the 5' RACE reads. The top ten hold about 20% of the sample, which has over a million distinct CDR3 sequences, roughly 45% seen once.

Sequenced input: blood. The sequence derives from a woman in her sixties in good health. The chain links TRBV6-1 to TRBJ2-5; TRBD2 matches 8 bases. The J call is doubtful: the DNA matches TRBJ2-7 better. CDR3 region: CASKDRFSGSSYEQYF. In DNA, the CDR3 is TGTGCCAGCAAGGACCGGTTCAGCGGGAGTTCCTACGAGCAGTACTTC.